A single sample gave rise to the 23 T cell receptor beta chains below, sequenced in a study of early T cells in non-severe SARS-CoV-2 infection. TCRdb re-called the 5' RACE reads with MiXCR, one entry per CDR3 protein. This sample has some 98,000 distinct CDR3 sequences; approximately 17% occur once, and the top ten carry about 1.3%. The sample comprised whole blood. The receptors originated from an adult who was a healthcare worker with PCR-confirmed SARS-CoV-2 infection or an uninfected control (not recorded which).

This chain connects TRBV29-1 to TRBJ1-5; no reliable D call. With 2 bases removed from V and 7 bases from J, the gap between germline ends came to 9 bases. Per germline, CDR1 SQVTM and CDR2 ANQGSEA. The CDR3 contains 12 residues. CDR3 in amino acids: CSVESPGQPQHF. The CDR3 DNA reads TGCAGCGTTGAATCCCCGGGACAGCCCCAGCATTTT.

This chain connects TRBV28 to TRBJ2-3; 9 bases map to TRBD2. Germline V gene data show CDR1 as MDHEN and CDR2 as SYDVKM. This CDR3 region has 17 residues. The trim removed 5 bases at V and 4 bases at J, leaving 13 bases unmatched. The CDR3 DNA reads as TGTGCCAGCAGTCCGCTTTACAGGCGGGAGGGCGCAGATACGCAGTATTTT. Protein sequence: CASSPLYRREGADTQYF.

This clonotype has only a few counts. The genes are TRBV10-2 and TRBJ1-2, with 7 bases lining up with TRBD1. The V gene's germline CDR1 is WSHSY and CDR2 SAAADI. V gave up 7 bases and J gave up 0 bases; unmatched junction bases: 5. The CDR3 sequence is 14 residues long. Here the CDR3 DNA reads TGCGCCAGCATCGACAGGGAAACTAACTATGGCTACACCTTC. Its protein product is CASIDRETNYGYTF.

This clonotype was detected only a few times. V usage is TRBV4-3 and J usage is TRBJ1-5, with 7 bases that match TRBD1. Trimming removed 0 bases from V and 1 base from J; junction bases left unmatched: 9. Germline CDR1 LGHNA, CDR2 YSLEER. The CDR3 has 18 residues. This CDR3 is CASSQDRQGLGSNQPQHF. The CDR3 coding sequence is TGCGCCAGCAGCCAAGATAGACAGGGATTGGGAAGCAATCAGCCCCAGCATTTT.

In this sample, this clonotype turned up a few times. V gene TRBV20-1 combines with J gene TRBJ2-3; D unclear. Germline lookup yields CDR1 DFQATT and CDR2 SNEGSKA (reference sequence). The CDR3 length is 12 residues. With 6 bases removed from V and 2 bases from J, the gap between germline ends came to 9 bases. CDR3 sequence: CSAKFFTDTQYF. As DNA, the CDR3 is TGCAGTGCGAAGTTTTTCACAGATACGCAGTATTTT.

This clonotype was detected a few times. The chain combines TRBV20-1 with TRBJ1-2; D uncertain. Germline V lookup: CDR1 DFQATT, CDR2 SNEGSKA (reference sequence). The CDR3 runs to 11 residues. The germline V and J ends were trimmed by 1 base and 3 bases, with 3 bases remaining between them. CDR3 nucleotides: TGCAGTGCTAGAGTGGACTATGGCTACACCTTC. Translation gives CSARVDYGYTF.

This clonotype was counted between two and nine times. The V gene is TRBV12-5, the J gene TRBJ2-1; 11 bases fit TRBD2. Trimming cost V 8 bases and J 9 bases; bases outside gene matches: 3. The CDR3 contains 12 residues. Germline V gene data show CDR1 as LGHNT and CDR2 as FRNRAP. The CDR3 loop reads CASLAGGGEQFF. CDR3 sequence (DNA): TGTGCTAGTCTAGCGGGAGGAGGTGAGCAGTTCTTC.

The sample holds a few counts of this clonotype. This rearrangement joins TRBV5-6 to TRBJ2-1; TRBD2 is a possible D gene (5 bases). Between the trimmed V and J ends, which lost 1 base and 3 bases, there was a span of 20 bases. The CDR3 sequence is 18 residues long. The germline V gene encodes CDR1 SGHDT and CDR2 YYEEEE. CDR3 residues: CASSLSRTSRLIYNEQFF. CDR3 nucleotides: TGTGCCAGCAGCTTGAGTCGCACTAGTAGGCTTATCTACAATGAGCAGTTCTTC.

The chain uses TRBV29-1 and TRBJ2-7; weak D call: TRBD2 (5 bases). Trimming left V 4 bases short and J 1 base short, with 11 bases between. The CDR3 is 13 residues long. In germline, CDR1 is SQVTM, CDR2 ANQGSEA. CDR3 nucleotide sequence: TGCAGCGTTGTCGGGATTACGTCCTACGAGCAGTACTTC. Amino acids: CSVVGITSYEQYF.

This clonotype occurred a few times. CDR3 nucleotides: TGTGCCATCAGTGAGTCTGGCAGCCAAGAGACCCAGTACTTC. Protein sequence: CAISESGSQETQYF. The V call is TRBV10-3, the J call TRBJ2-5; D gene ambiguous. From germline, CDR1 is ENHRY and CDR2 SYGVKD. Trimming removed 0 bases at V and 1 base at J, with 6 bases between. The CDR3 is 14 amino acids.

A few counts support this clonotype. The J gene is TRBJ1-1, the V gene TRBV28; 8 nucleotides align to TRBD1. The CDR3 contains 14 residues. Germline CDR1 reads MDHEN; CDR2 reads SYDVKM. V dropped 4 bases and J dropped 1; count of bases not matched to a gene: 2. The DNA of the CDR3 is TGTGCCAGCAGTTCGACAGGGGAGAACACTGAAGCTTTCTTT. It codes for CASSSTGENTEAFF.

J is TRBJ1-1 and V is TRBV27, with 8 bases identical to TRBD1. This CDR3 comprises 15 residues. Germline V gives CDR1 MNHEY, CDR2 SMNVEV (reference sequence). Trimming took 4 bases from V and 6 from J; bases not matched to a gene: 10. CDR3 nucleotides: TGTGCCAGCAGTTCCGACAGGGGCGGAGGGGCTGAAGCTTTCTTT. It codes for CASSSDRGGGAEAFF.

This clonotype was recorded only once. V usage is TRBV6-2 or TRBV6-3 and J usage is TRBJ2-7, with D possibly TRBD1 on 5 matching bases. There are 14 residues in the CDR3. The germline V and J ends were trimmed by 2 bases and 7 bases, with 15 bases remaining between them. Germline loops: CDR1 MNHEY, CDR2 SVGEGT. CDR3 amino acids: CASSYETDRLEQYF. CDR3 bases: TGTGCCAGCAGTTACGAGACAGACCGATTGGAGCAGTACTTC.

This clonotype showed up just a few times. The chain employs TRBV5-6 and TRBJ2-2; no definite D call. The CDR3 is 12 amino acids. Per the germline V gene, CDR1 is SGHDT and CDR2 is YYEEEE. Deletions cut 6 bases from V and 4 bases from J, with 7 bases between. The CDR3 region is CASNRITGELFF. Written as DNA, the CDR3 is TGTGCCAGCAACCGTATCACCGGGGAGCTGTTTTTT.

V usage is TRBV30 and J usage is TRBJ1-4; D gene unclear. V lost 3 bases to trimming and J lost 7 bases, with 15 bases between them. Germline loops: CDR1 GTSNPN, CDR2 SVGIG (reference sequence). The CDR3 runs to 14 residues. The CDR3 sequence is CAWRLKGASEKLFF. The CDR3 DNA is TGTGCCTGGAGGCTGAAGGGAGCTAGTGAAAAACTGTTTTTT.

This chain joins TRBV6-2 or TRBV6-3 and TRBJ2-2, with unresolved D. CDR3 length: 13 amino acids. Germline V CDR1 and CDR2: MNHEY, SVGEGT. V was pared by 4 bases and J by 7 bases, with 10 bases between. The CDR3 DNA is TGTGCCAGCAGTTTAGTTGTCGTCGGGGAGCTGTTTTTT. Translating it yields CASSLVVVGELFF.

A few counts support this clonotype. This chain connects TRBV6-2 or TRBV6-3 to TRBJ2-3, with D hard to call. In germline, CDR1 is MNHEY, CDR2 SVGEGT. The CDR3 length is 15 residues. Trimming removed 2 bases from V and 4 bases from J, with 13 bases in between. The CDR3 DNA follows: TGTGCCAGCAGTTACGTAGGCCGCAAGGCAGATACGCAGTATTTT. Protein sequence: CASSYVGRKADTQYF.

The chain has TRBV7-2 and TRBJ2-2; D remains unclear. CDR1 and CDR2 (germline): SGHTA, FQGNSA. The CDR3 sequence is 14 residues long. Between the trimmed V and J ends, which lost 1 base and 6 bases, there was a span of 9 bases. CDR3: CASSLVPLSGELFF. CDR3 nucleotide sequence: TGTGCCAGCAGCTTAGTGCCGTTGTCCGGGGAGCTGTTTTTT.

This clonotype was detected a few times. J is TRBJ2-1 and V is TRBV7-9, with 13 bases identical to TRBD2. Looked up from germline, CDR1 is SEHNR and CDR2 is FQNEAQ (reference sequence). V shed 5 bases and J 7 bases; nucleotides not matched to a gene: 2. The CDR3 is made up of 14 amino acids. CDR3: CASSPTSGRNEQFF. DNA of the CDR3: TGTGCCAGCAGCCCGACTAGCGGGAGGAATGAGCAGTTCTTC.

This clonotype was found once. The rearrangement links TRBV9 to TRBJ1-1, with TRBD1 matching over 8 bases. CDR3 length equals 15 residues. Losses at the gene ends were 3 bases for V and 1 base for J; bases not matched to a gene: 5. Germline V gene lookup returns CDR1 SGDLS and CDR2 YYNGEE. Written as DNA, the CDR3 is TGTGCCAGCAGCGCAGACAGGGGCGGGAACACTGAAGCTTTCTTT. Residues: CASSADRGGNTEAFF.

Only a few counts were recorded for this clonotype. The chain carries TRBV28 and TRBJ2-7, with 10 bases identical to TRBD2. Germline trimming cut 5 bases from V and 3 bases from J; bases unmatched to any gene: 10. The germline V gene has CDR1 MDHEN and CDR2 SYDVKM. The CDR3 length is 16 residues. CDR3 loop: CASSPILAGVGYEQYF. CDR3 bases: TGTGCCAGCAGTCCCATTCTAGCGGGAGTTGGCTACGAGCAGTACTTC. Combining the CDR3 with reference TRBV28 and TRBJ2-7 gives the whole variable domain DVKVTQSSRYLVKRTGEKVFLECVQDMDHENMFWYRQDPGLGLRLIYFSYDVKMKEKGDIPEGYSVSREKKERFSLILESASTNQTSMYLCASSPILAGVGYEQYFGPGTRLTVT.

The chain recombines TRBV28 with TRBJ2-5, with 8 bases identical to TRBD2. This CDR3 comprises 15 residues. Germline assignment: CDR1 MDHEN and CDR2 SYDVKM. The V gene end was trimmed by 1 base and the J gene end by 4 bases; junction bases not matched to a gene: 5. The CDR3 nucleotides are TGTGCCAGCAGTTTATCACCCGGGAGGGGAGAGACCCAGTACTTC. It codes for CASSLSPGRGETQYF.

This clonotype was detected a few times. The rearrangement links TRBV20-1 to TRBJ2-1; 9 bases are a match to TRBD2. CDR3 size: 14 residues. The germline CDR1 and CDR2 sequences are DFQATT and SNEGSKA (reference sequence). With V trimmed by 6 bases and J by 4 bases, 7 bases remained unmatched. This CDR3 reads CSAPLAGPYNEQFF. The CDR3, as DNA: TGCAGTGCACCGCTAGCGGGACCGTACAATGAGCAGTTCTTC.